The sequence of this TCR beta chain was determined in a study of T cell responses to AZD1222 COVID-19 vaccine. General observations from the study: With two AZD1222 doses given, Spike-specific TCR breadth and depth both rose. Clonal diversity may have been underestimated, and the donors were mostly white British, with more females than males. Along spike, vaccine-associated CD4 TCRs were found throughout, with dominance at 160-218 and 743-854. Just six AZD1222 recipients tested seropositive at baseline.

Assay: immunoSEQ multiplex PCR; the TCRdb copy retains only in-frame clones and omits some. The sample has 150,000 to 200,000 clones; approximately 90% are singletons. Of note for this clone: What it binds is not known.

Unmatched junction bases numbered 16, after V lost 5 bases and J lost 6 bases. This CDR3 contains 18 residues. Germline assignment: CDR1 MNHEY and CDR2 SVGEGT. This chain links TRBV6-2 or TRBV6-3 with TRBJ2-7; 13 nucleotides align to TRBD2. Sequenced here: peripheral blood, sampled 28 days after the second AZD1222 dose. The sequence was obtained from an adult who received the AZD1222 COVID-19 vaccine. As DNA, the CDR3 is TGTGCCAGCAGTCCCCCCGGACTAGCGGGAGAAAGTAGTGGCGAGCAGTACTTC. Amino acids: CASSPPGLAGESSGEQYF.